Listed below are T cell receptor beta chains from one sample, sequenced in a study of glioma-infiltrating T cells after dendritic cell vaccination. TCRdb's table, derived via immunoSEQ multiplex PCR, lists solely in-frame clones and lacks some. The repertoire consists of around 87,000 clones, with roughly four fifths occurring once and the leading ten covering under 7%. Sample: blood, taken after dendritic cell vaccination. The receptors were sampled from a human donor with glioblastoma. The CDR3 runs from the conserved cysteine through the conserved F or W. D genes are given only for firm matches. Size is omitted from some rows. Given values are once, few, many or a class for expanded clones.

clone_size	j_call	d_call	v_call	cdr3_nt	cdr3_aa
-	TRBJ1-4	-	TRBV15	TGTGCCACCAGCAGAGGGGGCCTTTCAACTAATGAAAAACTGTTTTTT	CATSRGGLSTNEKLFF
-	TRBJ2-3	TRBD1	TRBV29-1	TGCAGCGTGGGGGACAGGGGGTCGGGTGTTACGCAGTATTTT	CSVGDRGSGVTQYF
-	TRBJ1-1	-	TRBV5-8	TGTGCCAGCAGCCCACCGGACTTCGGGTGGACTGAAGCTTTCTTT	CASSPPDFGWTEAFF
once	TRBJ2-2	TRBD2	TRBV27	TGTGCCAGCAGCCTAGCGGGGGGCCGGACCGGGGAGCTGTTTTTT	CASSLAGGRTGELFF
-	TRBJ2-7	TRBD2	TRBV4-2	TGTGCCAGCAGCCCCCGGACTAGCGGGGGGTTCTACGAGCAGTACTTC	CASSPRTSGGFYEQYF
-	TRBJ1-2	TRBD1	TRBV5-4	TGTGCCAGCAGCTTAGGACAGGGGGACTATGGCTACACCTTC	CASSLGQGDYGYTF
-	TRBJ2-1	TRBD2	TRBV2	TGTGCCAGCAGTGATAAGACTAGCGGGGACAATGAGCAGTTCTTC	CASSDKTSGDNEQFF
-	TRBJ2-3	-	TRBV18	TGTGCCAGCTCACTCGTCCAGAACACAGATACGCAGTATTTT	CASSLVQNTDTQYF
-	TRBJ2-2	-	TRBV2	TGTGCCAGCAGTGAAAGGGATGGCAGGGACACCGGGGAGCTGTTTTTT	CASSERDGRDTGELFF
-	TRBJ1-6	-	TRBV19	TGTGCCAGTAGTAGAGAATACGGTTCACCCCTCCACTTT	CASSREYGSPLHF
few	TRBJ2-7	-	TRBV6-6	TGTGCCAGTAGAGACTCCGGCTCCTCCTACGAGCAGTACTTC	CASRDSGSSYEQYF
-	TRBJ2-1	TRBD2	TRBV7-8	TGTGCCAGCAGCTTAGGCGGGGGGTCATACAATGAGCAGTTCTTC	CASSLGGGSYNEQFF
-	TRBJ1-1	-	TRBV10-3	TGTGCCATCAGTGTGCGGACGACAGATTTGAACACTGAAGCTTTCTTT	CAISVRTTDLNTEAFF
-	TRBJ2-7	-	TRBV5-1	TGCGCCAGCAGCTTGGCAGAAACCTACGAGCAGTACTTC	CASSLAETYEQYF
-	TRBJ2-3	-	TRBV5-5	TGTGCCAGCAGCTACGGGACAGATACGCAGTATTTT	CASSYGTDTQYF
-	TRBJ2-2	TRBD2	TRBV5-1	TGCGCCAGCTACGGTAGCGGGGTAACCGGGGAGCTGTTTTTT	CASYGSGVTGELFF
-	TRBJ1-6	TRBD1	TRBV23-1	TGCGCCAGCAGTCCGGGACAGGGGAAATCACCCCTCCACTTT	CASSPGQGKSPLHF
-	TRBJ2-2	TRBD2	TRBV5-5	TGTGCCAGCAGCTTGGCTGTGACTAGCGGGGGCCTTAACACCGGGGAGCTGTTTTTT	CASSLAVTSGGLNTGELFF
-	TRBJ1-4	-	TRBV19	TGTGCCAGTAGTGCAACTCCGCATCCTAATGAAAAACTGTTTTTT	CASSATPHPNEKLFF
-	TRBJ2-1	-	TRBV4-2	TGTGCCAGCAGCCAAGATGAGGGGGGGGGCTACAATGAGCAGTTCTTC	CASSQDEGGGYNEQFF
-	TRBJ2-3	-	TRBV7-2	TGTGCCAGCAGCCTCCTAATACTCGCAGATACGCAGTATTTT	CASSLLILADTQYF
-	TRBJ2-5	-	TRBV7-7	TGTGCTAGCAGCTTCATGCGTGACGGGGGTAGGGAGACCCAGTACTTC	CASSFMRDGGRETQYF
-	TRBJ2-7	TRBD2	TRBV27	TGTGCCAGCAGTTCTAATCGACCCCCACTAGCGGGGAGGTACGAGCAGTACTTC	CASSSNRPPLAGRYEQYF
large	TRBJ2-1	-	TRBV7-9	TGTGCCAGCAGCCCCCCAGAGGGTTCGGTTGAGCAGTTCTTC	CASSPPEGSVEQFF
-	TRBJ1-1	-	TRBV2	TGTGCCAGCACCTGGACAAGGACCTCTTCGAACACTGAAGCTTTCTTT	CASTWTRTSSNTEAFF